This TCR beta chain originates from a study of T-cell memory formation after mild COVID-19. Whole-study findings and limits: Specificity for SARS-CoV-2 was not confirmed among the second-wave clones peaking on day 37.

The V end lost 0 bases, the J end lost 6 bases, and 12 bases lay between the germline ends. The CDR3 runs to 15 residues. The V gene's germline CDR1 is LGHDT and CDR2 YNNKEL (reference sequence). As concerns this clonotype: Its antigen is as yet unknown.

Using its own MiXCR run on the 5' RACE reads, TCRdb lists one record per CDR3 protein. The sample carries about 280,000 distinct CDR3 sequences, 7% to 10% recorded once. This sequence was found in a young man who had mild COVID-19 (a few samples of this study predate the infection). Cell type and time point are not known. The sequenced sample consisted of PBMCs or a T cell subset sorted from them (not recorded which). The chain recombines TRBV3-1 with TRBJ2-1, with D perhaps matching TRBD2 (5 bases). The CDR3 nucleotides read TGTGCCAGCAGCCAAGAGTTTACTAGTTCCAATGAGCAGTTCTTC. It specifies CASSQEFTSSNEQFF.